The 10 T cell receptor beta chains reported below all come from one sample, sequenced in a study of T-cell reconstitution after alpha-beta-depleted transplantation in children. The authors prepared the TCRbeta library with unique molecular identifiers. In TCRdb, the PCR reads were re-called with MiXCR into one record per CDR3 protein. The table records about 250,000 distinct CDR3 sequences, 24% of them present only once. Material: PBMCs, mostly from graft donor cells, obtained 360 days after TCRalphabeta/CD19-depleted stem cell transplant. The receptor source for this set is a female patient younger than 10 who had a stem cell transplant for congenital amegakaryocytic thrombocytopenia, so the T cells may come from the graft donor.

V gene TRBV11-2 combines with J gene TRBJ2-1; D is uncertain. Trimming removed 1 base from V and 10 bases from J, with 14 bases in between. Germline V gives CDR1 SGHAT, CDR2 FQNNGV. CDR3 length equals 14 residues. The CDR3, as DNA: TGTGCCAGCAGCTTAGTAAGAGGCCTGGGGGAGCAGTTCTTC. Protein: CASSLVRGLGEQFF.

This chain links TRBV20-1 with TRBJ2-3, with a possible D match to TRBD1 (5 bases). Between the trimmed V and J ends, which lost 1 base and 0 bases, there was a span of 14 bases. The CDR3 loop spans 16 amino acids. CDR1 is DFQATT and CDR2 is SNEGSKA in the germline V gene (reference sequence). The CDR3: CSARVWWGGSTDTQYF. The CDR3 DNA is TGCAGTGCTAGAGTGTGGTGGGGCGGAAGCACAGATACGCAGTATTTT.

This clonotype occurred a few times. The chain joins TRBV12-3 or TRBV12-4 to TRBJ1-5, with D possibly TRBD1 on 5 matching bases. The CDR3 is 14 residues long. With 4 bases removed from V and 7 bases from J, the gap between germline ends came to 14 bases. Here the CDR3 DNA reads TGTGCCAGCAGTTCCCTCTCGGGGGAGCAGCCCCAGCATTTT. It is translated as CASSSLSGEQPQHF.

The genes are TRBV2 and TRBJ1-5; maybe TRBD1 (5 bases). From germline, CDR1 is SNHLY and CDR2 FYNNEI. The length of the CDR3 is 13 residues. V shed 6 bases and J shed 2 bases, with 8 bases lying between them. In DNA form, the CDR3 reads TGTGCCAGCAGGGGGCCTCGCAATCAGCCCCAGCATTTT. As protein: CASRGPRNQPQHF.

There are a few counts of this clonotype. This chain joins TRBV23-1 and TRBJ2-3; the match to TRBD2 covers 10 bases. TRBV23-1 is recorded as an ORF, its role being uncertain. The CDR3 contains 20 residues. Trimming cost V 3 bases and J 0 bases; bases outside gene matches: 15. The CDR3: CASSQDRDQREGQSTDTQYF. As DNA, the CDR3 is TGCGCCAGCAGTCAGGATAGGGACCAGCGGGAGGGGCAAAGCACAGATACGCAGTATTTT.

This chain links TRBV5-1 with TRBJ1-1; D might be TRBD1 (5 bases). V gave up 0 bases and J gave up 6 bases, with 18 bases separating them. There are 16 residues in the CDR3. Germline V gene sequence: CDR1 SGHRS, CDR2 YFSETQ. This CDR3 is CASSLVIFGRAAEAFF. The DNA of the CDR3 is TGCGCCAGCAGCTTGGTAATTTTTGGCAGGGCTGCTGAAGCTTTCTTT.

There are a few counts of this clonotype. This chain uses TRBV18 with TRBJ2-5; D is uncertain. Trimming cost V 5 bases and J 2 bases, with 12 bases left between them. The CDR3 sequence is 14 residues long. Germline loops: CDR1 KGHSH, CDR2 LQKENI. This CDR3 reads CASSFGEIQETQYF. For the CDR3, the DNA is TGTGCCAGCTCATTTGGGGAAATACAAGAGACCCAGTACTTC.

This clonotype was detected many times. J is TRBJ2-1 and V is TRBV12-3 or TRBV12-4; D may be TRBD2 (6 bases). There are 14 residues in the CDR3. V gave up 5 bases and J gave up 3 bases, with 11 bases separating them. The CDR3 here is CASSLEEGYNEQFF. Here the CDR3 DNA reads TGTGCCAGCAGTCTTGAGGAGGGCTACAATGAGCAGTTCTTC.

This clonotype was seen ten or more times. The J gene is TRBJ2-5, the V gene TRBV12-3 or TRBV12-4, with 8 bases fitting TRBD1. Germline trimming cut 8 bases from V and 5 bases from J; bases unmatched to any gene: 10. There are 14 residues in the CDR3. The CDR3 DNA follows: TGTGCCAGCGGACTTTCCGGGACAGGCGAGACCCAGTACTTC. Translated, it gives CASGLSGTGETQYF.

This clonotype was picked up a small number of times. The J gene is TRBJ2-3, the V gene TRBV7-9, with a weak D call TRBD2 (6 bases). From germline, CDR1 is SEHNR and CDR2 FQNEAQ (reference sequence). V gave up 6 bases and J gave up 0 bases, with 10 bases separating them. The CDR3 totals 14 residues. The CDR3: CASSRETSTDTQYF. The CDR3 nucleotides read TGTGCCAGCAGTCGGGAGACTAGCACAGATACGCAGTATTTT.